This T cell receptor beta chain was identified during a study of CD8+ T cells in alopecia areata. As for this clone: Its antigen is as yet unknown.

Study-level results: Unlike in mice, where it was clearer, TCR sharing across patients was less clear, possibly HLA-related. Sequences from scalp samples also cover resident alphabeta T cells of normal skin.

RNA, once extracted, was reverse transcribed into cDNA for use as the sequencing template. Sequencing used immunoSEQ multiplex PCR; TCRdb keeps in-frame clones, though not all of them. The sample carries 110,000 to 150,000 clones, around 62% recorded once. CDR3 length: 11 residues. Germline loops: CDR1 DFQATT, CDR2 SNEGSKA (reference sequence). V lost 7 bases, J lost 10 bases, and 16 bases lay in between. The clonotype originates from a human donor in good health. V is TRBV20-1 and J is TRBJ1-2; D perhaps matches TRBD1 (5 bases). What was sequenced was CD8+ T cells sorted from blood. The CDR3 sequence is CSVRDPSHYTF. The CDR3 DNA reads TGCAGTGTCCGGGACCCGTCACACTACACCTTC.